These T cell receptor beta chains were read from a single sample in a study of blood T cell repertoires in COVID-19. Some clones are missing from TCRdb's copy, which holds only in-frame ones; the method was immunoSEQ multiplex PCR. Of more than 110,000 clones in the sample, 65% to 85% are singletons; the top ten hold 4%. Sequencing input: peripheral blood. The receptor set was obtained from a woman in her sixties or seventies with acute or convalescent COVID-19. Both conserved end residues are part of each CDR3. A D gene is named only where the DNA matches it firmly. Only some rows state a clone size, as once, few, many or a class for expanded clones.

CDR3aa: CASSLALAQEFSYEQYF; CDR3nt: TGCGCCAGCAGCTTGGCCCTAGCGCAAGAGTTCTCCTACGAGCAGTACTTC; abundance: NA; d_gene: NA; v_gene: TRBV5-1; j_gene: TRBJ2-7
CDR3aa: CATSRDGARNYEQYF; CDR3nt: TGTGCCACCAGCAGAGATGGGGCTAGGAACTACGAGCAGTACTTC; abundance: NA; d_gene: NA; v_gene: TRBV15; j_gene: TRBJ2-7
CDR3aa: CASTPGGELFF; CDR3nt: TGTGCCAGCACCCCGGGCGGGGAGCTGTTTTTT; abundance: NA; d_gene: NA; v_gene: TRBV12-3/TRBV12-4; j_gene: TRBJ2-2
CDR3aa: CASSPSGGPLQAFF; CDR3nt: TGTGCCAGCAGCCCCTCCGGGGGACCTCTACAAGCTTTCTTT; abundance: few; d_gene: NA; v_gene: TRBV14; j_gene: TRBJ1-1
CDR3aa: CASRTHLAPTGKFF; CDR3nt: TGTGCCAGCAGAACTCATCTAGCGCCCACGGGGAAGTTCTTC; abundance: NA; d_gene: NA; v_gene: TRBV27; j_gene: TRBJ2-1
CDR3aa: CASSLRGHYETQYF; CDR3nt: TGTGCCAGCAGTTTAAGGGGACATTACGAGACCCAGTACTTC; abundance: NA; d_gene: NA; v_gene: TRBV28; j_gene: TRBJ2-5
CDR3aa: CASSQATSGMYEQYF; CDR3nt: TGTGCCAGCAGCCAAGCAACTAGCGGGATGTACGAGCAGTACTTC; abundance: NA; d_gene: TRBD2; v_gene: TRBV4-2; j_gene: TRBJ2-7
CDR3aa: CASSQYSGYTDTQYF; CDR3nt: TGCGCCAGCAGCCAATATAGCGGTTACACAGATACGCAGTATTTT; abundance: NA; d_gene: NA; v_gene: TRBV4-3; j_gene: TRBJ2-3
CDR3aa: CASSFAGATYEQYF; CDR3nt: TGTGCCAGCAGCTTTGCGGGGGCCACCTACGAGCAGTACTTC; abundance: NA; d_gene: NA; v_gene: TRBV7-9; j_gene: TRBJ2-7
CDR3aa: CSVPLRSNRNEQFF; CDR3nt: TGCAGCGTCCCATTGCGGTCAAATCGCAATGAGCAGTTCTTC; abundance: few; d_gene: NA; v_gene: TRBV29-1; j_gene: TRBJ2-1
CDR3aa: CASSGWTGTYEQYF; CDR3nt: TGTGCCAGCAGCGGGTGGACAGGAACCTACGAGCAGTACTTC; abundance: NA; d_gene: TRBD1; v_gene: TRBV6-5; j_gene: TRBJ2-7
CDR3aa: CASSVEIDTGNTIYF; CDR3nt: TGTGCCAGCAGCGTAGAGATAGACACTGGAAACACCATATATTTT; abundance: few; d_gene: NA; v_gene: TRBV9; j_gene: TRBJ1-3
CDR3aa: CASSPTGTFNEKLFF; CDR3nt: TGTGCCAGCAGCCCCACCGGGACATTTAATGAAAAACTGTTTTTT; abundance: NA; d_gene: NA; v_gene: TRBV3-1/TRBV3-2; j_gene: TRBJ1-4
CDR3aa: CASSFTRADYGYTF; CDR3nt: TGTGCCAGCAGTTTTACGAGAGCTGACTATGGCTACACCTTC; abundance: NA; d_gene: NA; v_gene: TRBV28; j_gene: TRBJ1-2
CDR3aa: CASSQQGAYEQYF; CDR3nt: TGTGCCAGCAGCCAACAAGGGGCCTACGAGCAGTACTTC; abundance: NA; d_gene: NA; v_gene: TRBV5-4; j_gene: TRBJ2-7
CDR3aa: CSVASRGLGEKLFF; CDR3nt: TGCAGCGTCGCAAGTAGGGGGCTGGGGGAAAAACTGTTTTTT; abundance: NA; d_gene: TRBD1; v_gene: TRBV29-1; j_gene: TRBJ1-4
CDR3aa: CASSFGAGGYGYTF; CDR3nt: TGTGCCAGCAGTTTCGGGGCAGGGGGATATGGCTACACCTTC; abundance: NA; d_gene: TRBD1; v_gene: TRBV28; j_gene: TRBJ1-2
CDR3aa: CASDSDRFLSSQPQHF; CDR3nt: TGTGCCAGCGACAGTGATCGGTTTTTGTCCAGTCAGCCCCAGCATTTT; abundance: few; d_gene: NA; v_gene: TRBV2; j_gene: TRBJ1-5
CDR3aa: CASSGRTSGGEQYF; CDR3nt: TGTGCCAGCAGTGGGAGGACTAGCGGGGGCGAGCAGTACTTC; abundance: NA; d_gene: TRBD2; v_gene: TRBV2; j_gene: TRBJ2-7
CDR3aa: CSASSGLGGYNEQFF; CDR3nt: TGCAGTGCTAGTTCCGGGCTCGGGGGTTACAATGAGCAGTTCTTC; abundance: NA; d_gene: NA; v_gene: TRBV20-1; j_gene: TRBJ2-1
CDR3aa: CASSLYSGGFNSGTVPEQFF; CDR3nt: TGTGCCAGCAGCCTCTACAGCGGGGGTTTTAATAGCGGGACGGTCCCCGAGCAGTTCTTC; abundance: once; d_gene: TRBD2; v_gene: TRBV14; j_gene: TRBJ2-1
CDR3aa: CASSLAGVADTQYF; CDR3nt: TGCGCCAGCAGCCTAGCGGGAGTGGCAGATACGCAGTATTTT; abundance: NA; d_gene: TRBD2; v_gene: TRBV4-3; j_gene: TRBJ2-3
CDR3aa: CASSLSGGPGNEQFF; CDR3nt: TGTGCCAGCAGTTTATCGGGAGGGCCTGGAAATGAGCAGTTCTTC; abundance: NA; d_gene: TRBD2; v_gene: TRBV28; j_gene: TRBJ2-1
CDR3aa: CASSASGRAISYNEQFF; CDR3nt: TGTGCCAGTAGTGCTAGCGGGAGGGCCATCTCCTACAATGAGCAGTTCTTC; abundance: NA; d_gene: TRBD2; v_gene: TRBV19; j_gene: TRBJ2-1
CDR3aa: CASSLPQGGTEAFF; CDR3nt: TGCGCCAGCAGCTTGCCACAGGGCGGAACTGAAGCTTTCTTT; abundance: NA; d_gene: NA; v_gene: TRBV5-1; j_gene: TRBJ1-1
CDR3aa: CASSPNPGGTNEKLFF; CDR3nt: TGTGCCAGCAGCCCGAACCCCGGGGGTACGAATGAAAAACTGTTTTTT; abundance: NA; d_gene: NA; v_gene: TRBV9; j_gene: TRBJ1-4
CDR3aa: CASSVEGVETQYF; CDR3nt: TGTGCCAGCAGCGTAGAAGGAGTTGAGACCCAGTACTTC; abundance: NA; d_gene: NA; v_gene: TRBV9; j_gene: TRBJ2-5
CDR3aa: CASQGQENYGYTF; CDR3nt: TGTGCCAGCCAGGGACAGGAGAACTATGGCTACACCTTC; abundance: NA; d_gene: TRBD1; v_gene: TRBV2; j_gene: TRBJ1-2
CDR3aa: CSVSVTEQFF; CDR3nt: TGCAGTGTTTCAGTTACTGAGCAGTTCTTC; abundance: NA; d_gene: NA; v_gene: TRBV20-1; j_gene: TRBJ2-1
CDR3aa: CASGTEQGSGNTIYF; CDR3nt: TGTGCCAGCGGCACCGAACAGGGCTCTGGAAACACCATATATTTT; abundance: NA; d_gene: NA; v_gene: TRBV6-5; j_gene: TRBJ1-3
CDR3aa: CASSLGAGQPQHF; CDR3nt: TGCGCCAGCAGCTTGGGGGCCGGCCAGCCCCAGCATTTT; abundance: NA; d_gene: NA; v_gene: TRBV5-1; j_gene: TRBJ1-5
CDR3aa: CASSLGGEETQYF; CDR3nt: TGCGCCAGCAGCTTGGGGGGAGAGGAGACCCAGTACTTC; abundance: once; d_gene: NA; v_gene: TRBV5-1; j_gene: TRBJ2-5
CDR3aa: CASSLGWQEQFF; CDR3nt: TGTGCCAGCAGTTTAGGATGGCAAGAGCAGTTCTTC; abundance: NA; d_gene: NA; v_gene: TRBV12-3/TRBV12-4; j_gene: TRBJ2-1
CDR3aa: CASSLWTGYEQYF; CDR3nt: TGTGCCAGCAGCCTCTGGACAGGCTACGAGCAGTACTTC; abundance: few; d_gene: TRBD1; v_gene: TRBV11-3; j_gene: TRBJ2-7
CDR3aa: CASSPGLAGAGQQFF; CDR3nt: TGTGCCAGCAGCCCCGGACTAGCGGGAGCGGGTCAGCAGTTCTTC; abundance: NA; d_gene: TRBD2; v_gene: TRBV7-3; j_gene: TRBJ2-1
CDR3aa: CASSAAPGNTEAFF; CDR3nt: TGTGCCAGCAGTGCGGCCCCAGGGAACACTGAAGCTTTCTTT; abundance: few; d_gene: NA; v_gene: TRBV6-4; j_gene: TRBJ1-1
CDR3aa: CASSQRDYSGNTIYF; CDR3nt: TGCGCCAGCAGCCAAAGGGACTACTCTGGAAACACCATATATTTT; abundance: NA; d_gene: NA; v_gene: TRBV4-1; j_gene: TRBJ1-3
CDR3aa: CSVDTGTSGNEQFF; CDR3nt: TGCAGCGTAGATACCGGGACTAGCGGGAATGAGCAGTTCTTC; abundance: NA; d_gene: TRBD2; v_gene: TRBV29-1; j_gene: TRBJ2-1
CDR3aa: CASSLVIGSNEQFF; CDR3nt: TGTGCCAGCAGCTTAGTTATAGGGAGCAATGAGCAGTTCTTC; abundance: NA; d_gene: NA; v_gene: TRBV7-9; j_gene: TRBJ2-1